A selection of T cell receptor beta chains follows, all from one sample in a study of patients and donors after allogeneic stem cell transplantation. Using its own MiXCR run on the RT-PCR reads, TCRdb lists one record per CDR3 protein. Of roughly 880,000 distinct CDR3 sequences listed, approximately 19% were seen once; the top ten hold 5% to 6.5%. The sample comprised blood, either unsorted or a sorted T cell fraction (not recorded which). Receptor source: a human donor who was either an allogeneic HSCT recipient or a stem cell or donor lymphocyte infusion donor (not recorded which). It is not recorded whose cells these are; they may come from a transplant donor. CDR3s include the opening cysteine and the closing phenylalanine or tryptophan. A D gene is named only where the DNA matches it firmly. For some rows the clone size is stated as once, few or many, or as a class when expanded; others skip it.

D: .
V: TRBV27
size: few
J: TRBJ1-5
DNA: TGTGCCAGCAGTCCCCGACACACAAATAGCAATCAGCCCCAGCATTTT
CDR3: CASSPRHTNSNQPQHF

D: TRBD2
V: TRBV6-1
size: few
J: TRBJ2-7
DNA: TGTGCCAGCATGGCCGGGAGCGGGGGGGCTAGTTCCTACGAGCAGTACTTC
CDR3: CASMAGSGGASSYEQYF

D: TRBD1
V: TRBV4-2
size: many
J: TRBJ2-7
DNA: TGTGCCAGCAGCCTAAGGACAGGCAGTGAGCAGTACTTC
CDR3: CASSLRTGSEQYF

D: .
V: TRBV7-3
size: .
J: TRBJ2-3
DNA: TGTGCCAGCAGCCCAACCGGGACAAGTCCAACAGATACGCAGTATTTT
CDR3: CASSPTGTSPTDTQYF

D: .
V: TRBV7-9
size: few
J: TRBJ2-7
DNA: TGTGCCAGCAGCAACTTCCACCGCAACTCCTACGAGCAGTACTTC
CDR3: CASSNFHRNSYEQYF

D: TRBD2
V: TRBV25-1
size: .
J: TRBJ2-5
DNA: TGTGCCAGCAGTGAGCCAGCGGGAGGAGAGACCCAGTACTTC
CDR3: CASSEPAGGETQYF

D: .
V: TRBV19
size: .
J: TRBJ2-1
DNA: TGTGCCAGTAGTATAATAGGGGGGAGGAATGAGCAGTTCTTC
CDR3: CASSIIGGRNEQFF

D: .
V: TRBV25-1
size: many
J: TRBJ2-7
DNA: TGTGCCAGCAGTGAGCAGGGACACGAGCAGTACTTC
CDR3: CASSEQGHEQYF

D: .
V: TRBV12-3/TRBV12-4
size: .
J: TRBJ1-5
DNA: TGTGCCAGCAGTCGTATGGCAGGCCCGGAGGCCCAGCATTTT
CDR3: CASSRMAGPEAQHF

D: .
V: TRBV6-1
size: few
J: TRBJ2-5
DNA: TGTGCCAGCAGGGAATTGGGGGTTCAAGAGACCCAGTACTTC
CDR3: CASRELGVQETQYF

D: TRBD2
V: TRBV27
size: .
J: TRBJ2-6
DNA: TGTGCCAGCAGCCTTGGGGAGGGGTCCGGGGCCAACGTCCTGACTTTC
CDR3: CASSLGEGSGANVLTF

D: .
V: TRBV24-1
size: .
J: TRBJ1-2
DNA: TGTGCCATCCGGGATAGGGATGGCTACACCTTC
CDR3: CAIRDRDGYTF

D: TRBD2
V: TRBV4-2
size: .
J: TRBJ2-7
DNA: TGTGCCAGCAGCAGGGCTAGCGGAAACTACGAGCAGTACTTC
CDR3: CASSRASGNYEQYF

D: TRBD2
V: TRBV3-1
size: few
J: TRBJ2-1
DNA: TGTGCCAGCAGCCAATGGGCTAGCGGGGGGAACAATGAGCAGTTCTTC
CDR3: CASSQWASGGNNEQFF

D: .
V: TRBV27
size: .
J: TRBJ2-7
DNA: TGTGCCAGCAGCCCACTCGGGAACGAGCAGTACTTC
CDR3: CASSPLGNEQYF

D: TRBD1
V: TRBV5-1
size: many
J: TRBJ2-7
DNA: TGCGCCAGCAGCTTGGCGGACAGGGACGAGCAGTACTTC
CDR3: CASSLADRDEQYF

D: .
V: TRBV12-3/TRBV12-4
size: .
J: TRBJ2-3
DNA: TGTGCCAGCAGCCTCACCCCTAGCGCCCTGGTAGCCGCTACGCAGTATTTT
CDR3: CASSLTPSALVAATQYF

D: TRBD2
V: TRBV5-4
size: few
J: TRBJ2-2
DNA: TGTGCCAGCAGCTTCCTTGGCCTAGCGGGGGACGCGAACACCGGGGAGCTGTTTTTT
CDR3: CASSFLGLAGDANTGELFF

D: TRBD1
V: TRBV27
size: few
J: TRBJ1-4
DNA: TGTGCCAGCAGTTTTCAAGGGGGCGATGAAAAACTGTTTTTT
CDR3: CASSFQGGDEKLFF

D: .
V: TRBV18
size: .
J: TRBJ2-3
DNA: TGTGCCAGCTCCCCCGGGACCCCCAGGGCAGATACGCAGTATTTT
CDR3: CASSPGTPRADTQYF

D: .
V: TRBV10-3
size: few
J: TRBJ2-3
DNA: TGTGCCATCAGTTTAGGGGCGGATACGCAGTATTTT
CDR3: CAISLGADTQYF

D: TRBD1
V: TRBV18
size: .
J: TRBJ2-7
DNA: TGTGCCAGCTCGGGGACAGGGAGTACCTACGAGCAGTACTTC
CDR3: CASSGTGSTYEQYF

D: TRBD1
V: TRBV3-1
size: .
J: TRBJ1-2
DNA: TGTGCCAGCAGCCAGCGACAGGGGGACTATGGCTACACCTTC
CDR3: CASSQRQGDYGYTF

D: TRBD2
V: TRBV12-3/TRBV12-4
size: many
J: TRBJ2-1
DNA: TGTGCCAGCAGAGGGGGACTAGCGGGTTCTTCTGGCTCCTACAATGAGCAGTTCTTC
CDR3: CASRGGLAGSSGSYNEQFF

D: .
V: TRBV5-6
size: few
J: TRBJ1-1
DNA: TGTGCCAGCAGCGGCACCAGAGAAGCTTTCTTT
CDR3: CASSGTREAFF